The clone carrying this T cell receptor beta chain was detected a few times. TCRdb recomputed calls from the RT-PCR reads with MiXCR, one row per CDR3 protein. This table holds hundreds of thousands of distinct CDR3 sequences, 12% to 15% found once. Trimming took 6 bases from V and 5 from J, leaving 15 bases between them. The CDR3 is 14 residues long. Germline V CDR1 and CDR2: MNHNY, SVGAGI (reference sequence). The specimen sequenced was memory CD4+ T cells from blood. The sequence was collected from a female donor in good health, serving as a healthy control. The genes are TRBV6-6 and TRBJ2-3; D may be TRBD2 (6 bases). CDR3 nucleotides: TGTGCCAGCAGGACTAGAACCTTTGGAGATACGCAGTATTTT. This gives the protein CASRTRTFGDTQYF.